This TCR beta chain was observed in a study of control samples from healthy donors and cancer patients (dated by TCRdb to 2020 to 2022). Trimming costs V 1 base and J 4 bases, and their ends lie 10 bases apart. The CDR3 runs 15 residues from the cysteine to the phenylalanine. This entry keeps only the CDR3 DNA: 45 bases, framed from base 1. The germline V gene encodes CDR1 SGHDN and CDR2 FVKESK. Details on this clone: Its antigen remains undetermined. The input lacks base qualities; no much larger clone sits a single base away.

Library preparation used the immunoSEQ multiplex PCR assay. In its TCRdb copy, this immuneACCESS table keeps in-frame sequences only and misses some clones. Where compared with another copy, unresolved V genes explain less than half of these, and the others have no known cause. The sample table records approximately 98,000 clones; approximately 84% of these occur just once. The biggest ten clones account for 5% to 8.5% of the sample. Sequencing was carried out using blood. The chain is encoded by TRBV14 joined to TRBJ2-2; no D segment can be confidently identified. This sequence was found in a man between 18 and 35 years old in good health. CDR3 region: CASSQVPPSTGELFF. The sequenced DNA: TGTGCCAGCAGCCAAGTCCCTCCTTCCACCGGGGAGCTGTTTTTT.